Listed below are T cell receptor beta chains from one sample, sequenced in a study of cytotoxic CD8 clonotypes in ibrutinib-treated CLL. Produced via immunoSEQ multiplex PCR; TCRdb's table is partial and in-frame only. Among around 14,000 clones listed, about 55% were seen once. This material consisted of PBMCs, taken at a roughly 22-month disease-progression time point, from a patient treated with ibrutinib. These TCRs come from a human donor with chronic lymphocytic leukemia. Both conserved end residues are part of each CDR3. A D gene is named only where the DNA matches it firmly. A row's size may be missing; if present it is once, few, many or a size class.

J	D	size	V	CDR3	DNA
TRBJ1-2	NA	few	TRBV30	CAWSVQGDYGYTF	TGTGCCTGGAGTGTACAAGGGGATTATGGCTACACCTTC
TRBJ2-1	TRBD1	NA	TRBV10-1	CASSPRTGNEQFF	TGCGCCAGCAGTCCACGGACAGGGAATGAGCAGTTCTTC
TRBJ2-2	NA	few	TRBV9	CASRGTGELFF	TGTGCCAGCAGAGGCACCGGGGAGCTGTTTTTT
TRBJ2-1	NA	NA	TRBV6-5	CASRQGSEQFF	TGTGCCAGCAGACAGGGATCTGAGCAGTTCTTC
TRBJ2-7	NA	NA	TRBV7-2	CASSFTYEQYF	TGTGCCAGCAGCTTTACCTACGAGCAGTACTTC
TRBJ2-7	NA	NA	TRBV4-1	CASRQGEAYEQYF	TGCGCCAGCAGACAAGGGGAGGCCTACGAGCAGTACTTC
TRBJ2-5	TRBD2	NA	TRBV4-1	CASSQGPRTSGGAETQYF	TGCGCCAGCAGCCAGGGGCCCCGAACTAGCGGGGGCGCGGAGACCCAGTACTTC
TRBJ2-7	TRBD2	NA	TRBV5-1	CASSFGTSGDTYEQYF	TGCGCCAGCAGCTTTGGGACTAGCGGTGATACCTACGAGCAGTACTTC
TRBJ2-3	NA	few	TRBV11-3	CASSSEGNTDTQYF	TGTGCCAGCAGCTCTGAGGGGAACACAGATACGCAGTATTTT
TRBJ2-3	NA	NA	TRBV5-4	CASSFDRSHTDTQYF	TGTGCCAGCAGCTTCGACAGGTCCCACACAGATACGCAGTATTTT
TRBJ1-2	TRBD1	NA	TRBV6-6	CASSYGTGPYGYTF	TGTGCCAGCAGTTACGGGACAGGGCCCTATGGCTACACCTTC
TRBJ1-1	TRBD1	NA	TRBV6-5	CASSYSRTGATEAFF	TGTGCCAGCAGTTACTCCCGGACAGGGGCGACTGAAGCTTTCTTT
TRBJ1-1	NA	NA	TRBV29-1	CSVEKGQSMNTEAFF	TGCAGCGTTGAAAAGGGGCAGTCCATGAACACTGAAGCTTTCTTT
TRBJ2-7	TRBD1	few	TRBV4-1	CASSQIQGQGRSYEQYF	TGCGCCAGCAGCCAGATCCAGGGACAGGGGAGGTCCTACGAGCAGTACTTC
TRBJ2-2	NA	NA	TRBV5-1	CASSYATLTGELFF	TGCGCCAGCAGCTATGCAACACTTACCGGGGAGCTGTTTTTT
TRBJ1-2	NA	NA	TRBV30	CAWSLGFRNYGYTF	TGTGCCTGGAGTCTAGGGTTTAGGAACTATGGCTACACCTTC
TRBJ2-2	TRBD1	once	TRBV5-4	CASSSSQGAETGELFF	TGTGCCAGCAGCTCATCGCAGGGGGCTGAGACCGGGGAGCTGTTTTTT
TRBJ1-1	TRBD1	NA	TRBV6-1	CASSPTGTANTEAFF	TGTGCCAGCAGTCCTACCGGGACAGCGAACACTGAAGCTTTCTTT
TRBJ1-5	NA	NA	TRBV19	CASSPHGRLYSNQPQHF	TGTGCCAGTAGCCCACACGGGCGGCTGTATAGCAATCAGCCCCAGCATTTT
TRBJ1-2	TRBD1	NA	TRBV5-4	CASSWDRDGYTF	TGTGCCAGCAGCTGGGACAGGGACGGCTACACCTTC